The rows below give T cell receptor beta chains drawn from one sample of a study of T cells in tuberculosis. Sequencing was performed with immunoSEQ multiplex PCR; in TCRdb, only in-frame clones are kept and a portion is missing. The data contain 25,000 to 35,000 clones, about 82% of them seen just once; the ten biggest clones take up under 6.5%. The sample was PBMCs, taken at tuberculosis diagnosis. Receptors originate from an adult with tuberculosis. Each CDR3 is given with its conserved first and last residue. The order of the fields is V gene, D gene, clone size, J gene, CDR3 protein, CDR3 DNA. The D gene is left open where the match is weak. Not all rows give a size; the values are once, few, many and, for expanded clones, a class.

TRBV7-3,TRBD2,.,TRBJ2-5,CASSSGSGGASVETQYF,TGTGCCAGCAGCTCTGGTAGCGGGGGGGCCTCTGTGGAGACCCAGTACTTC
TRBV4-1,TRBD2,.,TRBJ2-7,CASSLSGGAYEQYF,TGCGCCAGCAGCCTGAGCGGGGGGGCTTACGAGCAGTACTTC
TRBV4-1,.,.,TRBJ2-3,CASSQDSSLADTQYF,TGCGCCAGCAGCCAAGATTCTAGCCTGGCAGATACGCAGTATTTT
TRBV18,.,.,TRBJ2-5,CASSPRHEETQYF,TGTGCCAGCTCACCCCGACATGAAGAGACCCAGTACTTC
TRBV27,TRBD2,.,TRBJ2-1,CASSLLLTSGKYNEQFF,TGTGCCAGCAGTTTACTCCTAACTAGCGGGAAGTACAATGAGCAGTTCTTC
TRBV5-1,TRBD1,.,TRBJ2-1,CASSSDRGNEQFF,TGCGCCAGCAGCTCTGACAGGGGAAATGAGCAGTTCTTC
TRBV29-1,TRBD1,.,TRBJ1-1,CSVQTIGQGITEAFF,TGCAGCGTCCAAACTATCGGACAGGGGATCACTGAAGCTTTCTTT
TRBV5-1,.,.,TRBJ2-2,CASSLETGNTGELFF,TGCGCCAGCAGCTTGGAGACAGGGAACACCGGGGAGCTGTTTTTT
TRBV20-1,.,.,TRBJ1-1,CSANRATEAFF,TGCAGTGCTAACAGGGCTACTGAAGCTTTCTTT
TRBV7-2,TRBD2,.,TRBJ2-7,CASSLGASGLAEQYF,TGTGCCAGCAGCTTGGGGGCTAGCGGGTTGGCCGAGCAGTACTTC
TRBV5-4,.,.,TRBJ1-2,CASSLEGNYGYTF,TGTGCCAGCAGCTTGGAGGGGAACTATGGCTACACCTTC
TRBV28,.,.,TRBJ2-1,CASSLGGSRGNEQFF,TGTGCCAGCAGTTTAGGAGGGAGTCGGGGCAATGAGCAGTTCTTC
TRBV11-3,TRBD1,once,TRBJ1-3,CASSQTGAGNTIYF,TGTGCCAGCAGCCAGACAGGGGCTGGAAACACCATATATTTT
TRBV4-1,.,.,TRBJ1-4,CASSQVDMGLVGEKLFF,TGCGCCAGCAGCCAAGTTGATATGGGGCTGGTAGGGGAAAAACTGTTTTTT
TRBV2,.,.,TRBJ1-5,CASSRYTGANQPQHF,TGTGCCAGCAGTCGATATACCGGAGCCAATCAGCCCCAGCATTTT
TRBV4-1,TRBD2,.,TRBJ2-7,CASSQATSGSYEQYF,TGCGCCAGCAGCCAAGCAACTAGCGGTTCCTACGAGCAGTACTTC
TRBV6-5,TRBD1,.,TRBJ1-4,CASSGGQGFNEKLFF,TGTGCCAGCAGTGGAGGACAGGGCTTTAATGAAAAACTGTTTTTT
TRBV11-2,.,.,TRBJ1-2,CASSLGAGYTF,TGTGCCAGCAGCTTAGGGGCTGGCTACACCTTC
TRBV5-1,TRBD2,.,TRBJ2-7,CASRLAGGTYEQYF,TGCGCCAGCAGATTGGCGGGAGGTACCTACGAGCAGTACTTC
TRBV7-9,TRBD2,.,TRBJ2-3,CASSLPLRLAGVVDTQYF,TGTGCCAGCAGCTTACCTCTGAGACTAGCGGGAGTTGTAGATACGCAGTATTTT
TRBV10-3,.,.,TRBJ2-7,CAAGESWSYEQYF,TGTGCCGCCGGAGAGTCCTGGTCCTACGAGCAGTACTTC
TRBV11-2,.,.,TRBJ2-5,CASSLKRWQDQETQYF,TGTGCCAGCAGCTTAAAGCGGTGGCAGGACCAAGAGACCCAGTACTTC
TRBV6-5,TRBD1,.,TRBJ1-3,CASSYSQQGTGNTIYF,TGTGCCAGCAGTTACTCTCAACAGGGGACCGGAAACACCATATATTTT
TRBV28,TRBD2,.,TRBJ2-7,CASIPVGGYEQYF,TGTGCCAGCATACCGGTGGGGGGGTACGAGCAGTACTTC
TRBV5-4,TRBD1,.,TRBJ1-1,CASSLAGQLDEAFF,TGTGCCAGCAGCTTGGCGGGACAGCTAGATGAAGCTTTCTTT
TRBV28,.,few,TRBJ2-7,CASSLHTVGYEQYF,TGTGCCAGCAGTTTACATACAGTTGGGTACGAGCAGTACTTC
TRBV6-1,TRBD1,.,TRBJ2-7,CASRLETGVYEQYF,TGTGCCAGCCGTCTTGAGACAGGGGTTTACGAGCAGTACTTC
TRBV30,.,.,TRBJ1-4,CAWEQEFNEKLFF,TGTGCCTGGGAACAGGAATTTAATGAAAAACTGTTTTTT
TRBV27,.,few,TRBJ2-3,CASSRMKGRGTDTQYF,TGTGCCAGCAGTCGCATGAAGGGGCGCGGCACAGATACGCAGTATTTT
TRBV30,.,medium-sized,TRBJ1-5,CAWRSDQPQHF,TGTGCCTGGAGATCTGATCAGCCCCAGCATTTT
TRBV6-1,TRBD1,few,TRBJ2-2,CASRVTGASPGELFF,TGTGCCAGCAGGGTGACAGGGGCCAGCCCGGGGGAGCTGTTTTTT
TRBV7-3,.,.,TRBJ2-7,CASGPTNSYEQYF,TGTGCCAGCGGCCCCACGAACTCCTACGAGCAGTACTTC
TRBV7-3,TRBD2,.,TRBJ2-1,CASSAQSSGSYNEQFF,TGTGCCAGCAGCGCCCAGTCTAGCGGGTCCTACAATGAGCAGTTCTTC
TRBV19,.,once,TRBJ2-1,CASSQTEGGTGEQFF,TGTGCCAGTAGTCAGACAGAAGGTGGCACAGGTGAGCAGTTCTTC
TRBV9,TRBD2,.,TRBJ2-5,CASSVGEGLAGETQYF,TGTGCCAGCAGCGTAGGCGAGGGACTAGCAGGGGAGACCCAGTACTTC
TRBV28,TRBD1,.,TRBJ1-1,CASSSDRDGTEAFF,TGTGCCAGCAGCTCGGACAGGGATGGCACTGAAGCTTTCTTT
TRBV27,.,.,TRBJ1-5,CASNRTASHYSNQPQHF,TGTGCCAGCAACCGGACAGCATCACACTATAGCAATCAGCCCCAGCATTTT
TRBV7-2,.,.,TRBJ1-4,CASSPGTITNEKLFF,TGTGCCAGCAGCCCTGGGACTATAACTAATGAAAAACTGTTTTTT
TRBV11-3,.,.,TRBJ2-1,CASSPGGMPNEQFF,TGTGCCAGCAGCCCTGGCGGGATGCCTAATGAGCAGTTCTTC
TRBV27,.,.,TRBJ1-5,CASSLRPGNQPQHF,TGTGCCAGCAGTTTACGGCCAGGGAACCAGCCCCAGCATTTT
TRBV6-6,TRBD2,.,TRBJ2-1,CASSSSGGRNEQFF,TGTGCCAGCAGTTCTAGCGGGGGTCGCAATGAGCAGTTCTTC
TRBV27,.,.,TRBJ1-1,CASSSLTAGSEAFF,TGTGCCAGCAGTTCATTGACAGCAGGGTCTGAAGCTTTCTTT
TRBV5-4,TRBD2,once,TRBJ2-5,CASSLGTSGPRTQYF,TGTGCCAGCAGCCTCGGGACTAGCGGACCAAGGACCCAGTACTTC
TRBV2,TRBD1,.,TRBJ2-4,CASSSDRGNIQYF,TGTGCCAGCAGTTCGGACAGGGGTAACATTCAGTACTTC
TRBV28,TRBD1,.,TRBJ2-3,CASSQGTGSTDTQYF,TGTGCCAGCAGCCAAGGGACAGGGAGCACAGATACGCAGTATTTT
TRBV6-5,.,.,TRBJ2-2,CASSYSNLETGELFF,TGTGCCAGCAGTTACTCGAATCTAGAAACCGGGGAGCTGTTTTTT
TRBV28,.,.,TRBJ1-2,CASSLWAGGYTF,TGTGCCAGCAGTTTATGGGCTGGTGGCTACACCTTC
TRBV5-6,TRBD2,.,TRBJ2-1,CASSSGLAGYNEQFF,TGTGCCAGCAGCTCCGGACTAGCGGGGTACAATGAGCAGTTCTTC
TRBV6-6,.,.,TRBJ2-7,CASSASEQGSSYEQYF,TGTGCCAGCAGTGCGTCCGAACAGGGAAGCTCCTACGAGCAGTACTTC
TRBV5-1,.,.,TRBJ2-7,CASSSDRYEQYF,TGCGCCAGCAGCTCTGACAGGTACGAGCAGTACTTC
TRBV2,TRBD2,few,TRBJ2-5,CASILAGVGETQYF,TGTGCCAGCATCCTAGCGGGGGTCGGGGAGACCCAGTACTTC
TRBV14,TRBD1,once,TRBJ2-1,CASSQEGQGPNNEQFF,TGTGCCAGCAGCCAAGAGGGACAGGGTCCAAACAATGAGCAGTTCTTC
TRBV19,.,.,TRBJ1-2,CASSKGFGRYTF,TGTGCCAGTAGTAAGGGGTTCGGACGCTACACCTTC
TRBV11-2,.,few,TRBJ2-3,CASSLGYSDTQYF,TGTGCCAGCAGCCTCGGTTACTCAGATACGCAGTATTTT
TRBV5-1,TRBD1,once,TRBJ1-4,CASSLQGASTNEKLFF,TGCGCCAGCAGCTTGCAGGGGGCTTCCACTAATGAAAAACTGTTTTTT
TRBV30,.,.,TRBJ1-2,CAWSVGARGYTF,TGTGCCTGGAGTGTGGGGGCGCGGGGCTACACCTTC